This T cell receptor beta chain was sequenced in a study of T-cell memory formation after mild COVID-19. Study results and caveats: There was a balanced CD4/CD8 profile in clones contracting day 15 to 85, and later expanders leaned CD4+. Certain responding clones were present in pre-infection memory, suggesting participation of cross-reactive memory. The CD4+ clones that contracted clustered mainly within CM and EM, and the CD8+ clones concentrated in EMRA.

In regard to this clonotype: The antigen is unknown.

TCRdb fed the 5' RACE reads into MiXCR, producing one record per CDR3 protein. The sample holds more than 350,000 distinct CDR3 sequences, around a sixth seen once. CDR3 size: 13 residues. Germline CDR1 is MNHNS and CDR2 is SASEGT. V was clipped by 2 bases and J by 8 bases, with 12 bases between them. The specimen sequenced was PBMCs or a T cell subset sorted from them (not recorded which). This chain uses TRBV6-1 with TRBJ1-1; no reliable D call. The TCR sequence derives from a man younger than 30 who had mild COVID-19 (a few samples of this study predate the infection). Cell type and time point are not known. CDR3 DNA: TGTGCCAGCAGTGAATTTGCGAGGTCCGAAGCTTTCTTT. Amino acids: CASSEFARSEAFF.